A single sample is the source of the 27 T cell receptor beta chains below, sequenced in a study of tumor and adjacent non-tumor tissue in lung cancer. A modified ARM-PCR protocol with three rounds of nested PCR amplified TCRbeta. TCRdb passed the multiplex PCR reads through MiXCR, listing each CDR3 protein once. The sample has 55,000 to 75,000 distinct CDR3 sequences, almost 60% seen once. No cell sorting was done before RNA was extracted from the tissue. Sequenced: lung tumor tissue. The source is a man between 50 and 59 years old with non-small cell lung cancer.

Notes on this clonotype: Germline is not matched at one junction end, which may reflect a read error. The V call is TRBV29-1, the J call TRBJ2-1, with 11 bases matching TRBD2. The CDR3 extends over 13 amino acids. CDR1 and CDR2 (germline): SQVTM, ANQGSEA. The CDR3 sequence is CSGDKTSGTEQFF. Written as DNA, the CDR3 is TGCAGCGGAGACAAGACTAGCGGGACCGAGCAATTCTTC.

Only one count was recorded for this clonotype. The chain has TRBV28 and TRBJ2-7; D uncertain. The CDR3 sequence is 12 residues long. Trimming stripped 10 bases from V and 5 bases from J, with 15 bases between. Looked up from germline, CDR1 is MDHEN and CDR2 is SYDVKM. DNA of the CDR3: TGTGCCAACACCGCGGTGGCTCACGAGCAGTACTTC. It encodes CANTAVAHEQYF.

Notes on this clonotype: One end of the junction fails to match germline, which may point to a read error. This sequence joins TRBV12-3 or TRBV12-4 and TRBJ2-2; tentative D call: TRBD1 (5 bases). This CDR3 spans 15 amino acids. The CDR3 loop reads CTSSRQGAVAGELFF. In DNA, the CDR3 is TGTACCAGCAGCCGACAAGGGGCCGTCGCCGGGGAGCTGTTTTTT.

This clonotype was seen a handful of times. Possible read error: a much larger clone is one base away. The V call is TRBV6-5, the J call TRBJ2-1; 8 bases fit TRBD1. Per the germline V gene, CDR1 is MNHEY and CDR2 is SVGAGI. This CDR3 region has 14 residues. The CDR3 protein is CSSSAGGAYNEQFF. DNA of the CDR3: TGTTCCAGCAGCGCAGGGGGCGCGTACAATGAGCAGTTCTTC.

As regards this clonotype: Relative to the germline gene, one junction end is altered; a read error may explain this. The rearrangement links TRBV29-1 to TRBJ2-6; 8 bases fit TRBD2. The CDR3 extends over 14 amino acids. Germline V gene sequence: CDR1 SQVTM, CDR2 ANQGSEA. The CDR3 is CSVGALGGDNVLTF. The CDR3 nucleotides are TGCAGCGTTGGAGCACTCGGGGGGGACAACGTCCTGACTTTC. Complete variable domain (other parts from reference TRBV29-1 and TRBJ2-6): SAVISQKPSRDICQRGTSLTIQCQVDSQVTMMFWYRQQPGQSLTLIATANQGSEATYESGFVIDKFPISRPNLTFSTLTVSNMSPEDSSIYLCSVGALGGDNVLTFGAGSRLTVL.

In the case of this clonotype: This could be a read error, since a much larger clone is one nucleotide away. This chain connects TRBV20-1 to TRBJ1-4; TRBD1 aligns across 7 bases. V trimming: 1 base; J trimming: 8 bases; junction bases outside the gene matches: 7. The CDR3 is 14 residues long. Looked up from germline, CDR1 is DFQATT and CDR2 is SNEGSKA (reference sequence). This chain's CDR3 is CSARVDRVVEKLFF. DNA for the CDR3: TGCAGTGCTAGAGTTGACAGGGTTGTCGAAAAACTGTTTTTT.

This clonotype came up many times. CDR3 protein: CSGTPGGSTGELFF. The DNA of the CDR3 is TGCAGCGGCACCCCAGGGGGCAGCACCGGGGAGCTGTTTTTT. The chain has TRBV29-1 and TRBJ2-2; 8 positions agree with TRBD1. V lost 7 bases to trimming and J lost 4 bases; unmatched junction nucleotides: 8. The CDR3 runs 14 residues. Germline V gene lookup returns CDR1 SQVTM and CDR2 ANQGSEA.

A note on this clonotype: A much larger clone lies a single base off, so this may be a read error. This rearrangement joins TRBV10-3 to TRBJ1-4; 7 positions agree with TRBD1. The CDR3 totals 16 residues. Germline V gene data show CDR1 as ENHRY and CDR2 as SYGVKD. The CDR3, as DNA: TGTACCATCAGCGACGCAACAGGGGCCCAAAATGAAAAACTGTTTTTT. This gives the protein CTISDATGAQNEKLFF.

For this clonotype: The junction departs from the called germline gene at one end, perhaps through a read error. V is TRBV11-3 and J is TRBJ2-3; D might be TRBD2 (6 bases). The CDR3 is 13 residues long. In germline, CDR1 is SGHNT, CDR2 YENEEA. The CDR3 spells CASSRGGKGTQYF. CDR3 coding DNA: TGTGCCAGCAGCCGTGGCGGGAAGGGTACGCAATATTTT.

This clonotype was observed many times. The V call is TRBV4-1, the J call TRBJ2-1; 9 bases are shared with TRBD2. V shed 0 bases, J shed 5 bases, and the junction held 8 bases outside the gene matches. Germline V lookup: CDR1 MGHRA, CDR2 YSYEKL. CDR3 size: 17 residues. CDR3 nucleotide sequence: TGCGCCAGCAGCCAAGATAGGGGCGGGGGGGCCGACAATGAGCAGTTCTTC. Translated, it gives CASSQDRGGGADNEQFF.

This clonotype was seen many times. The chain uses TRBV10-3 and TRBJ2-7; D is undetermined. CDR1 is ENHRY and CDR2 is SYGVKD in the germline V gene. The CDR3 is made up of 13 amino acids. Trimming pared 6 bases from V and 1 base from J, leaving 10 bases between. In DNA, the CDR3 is TGTGCCATCAGCGGAACCCCGTCCTACGAGCAGTACTTC. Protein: CAISGTPSYEQYF.

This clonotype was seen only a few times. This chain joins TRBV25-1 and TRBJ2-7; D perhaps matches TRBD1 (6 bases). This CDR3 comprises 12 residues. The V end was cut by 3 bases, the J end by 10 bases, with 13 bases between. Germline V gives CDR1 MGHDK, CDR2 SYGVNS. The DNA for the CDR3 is TGTGCCAGCAGTGAGGGTTGGGGGCTCCAGTACTTC. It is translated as CASSEGWGLQYF.

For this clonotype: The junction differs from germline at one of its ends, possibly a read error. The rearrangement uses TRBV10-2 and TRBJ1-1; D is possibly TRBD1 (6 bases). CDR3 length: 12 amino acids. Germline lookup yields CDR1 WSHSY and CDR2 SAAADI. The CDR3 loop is CASSESQGTAFF. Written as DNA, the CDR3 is TGCGCCAGTAGTGAGTCGCAGGGGACGGCTTTCTTT.

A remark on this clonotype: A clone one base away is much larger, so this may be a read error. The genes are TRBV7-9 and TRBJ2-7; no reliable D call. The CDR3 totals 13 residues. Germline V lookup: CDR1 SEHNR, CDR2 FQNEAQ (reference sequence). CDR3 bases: TGTGCCGGCAGCTTAGTTAACTCCTACGAGCAGTACTTC. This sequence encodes CAGSLVNSYEQYF.

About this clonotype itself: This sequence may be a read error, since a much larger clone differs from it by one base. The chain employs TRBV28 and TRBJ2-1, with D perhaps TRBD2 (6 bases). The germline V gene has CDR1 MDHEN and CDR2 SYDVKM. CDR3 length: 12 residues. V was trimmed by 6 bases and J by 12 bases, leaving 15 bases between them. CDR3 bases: TGTGCCAGCAGCAAAACCCCGCGGGGGCAGTTCTTC. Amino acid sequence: CASSKTPRGQFF.

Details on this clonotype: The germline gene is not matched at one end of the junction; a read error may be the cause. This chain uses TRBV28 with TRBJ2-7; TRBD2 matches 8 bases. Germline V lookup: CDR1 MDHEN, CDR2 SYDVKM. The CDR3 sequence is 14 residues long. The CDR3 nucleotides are TGTGCAAGCAACACTAAGCGGGGGATCACTAAGCAGTACTTC. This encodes CASNTKRGITKQYF.

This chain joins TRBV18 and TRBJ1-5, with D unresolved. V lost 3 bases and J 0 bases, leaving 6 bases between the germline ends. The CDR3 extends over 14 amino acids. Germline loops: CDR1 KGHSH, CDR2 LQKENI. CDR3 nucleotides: TGTGCCAGCTCACCTTACAATAGCAATCAGCCCCAGCATTTT. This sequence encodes CASSPYNSNQPQHF.

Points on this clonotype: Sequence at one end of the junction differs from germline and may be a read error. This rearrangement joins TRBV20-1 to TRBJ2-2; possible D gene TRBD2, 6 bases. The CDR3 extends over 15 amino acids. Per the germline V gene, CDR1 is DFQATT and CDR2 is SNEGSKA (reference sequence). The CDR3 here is CNASPRRGNTGELFF. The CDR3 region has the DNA TGCAATGCTAGCCCGAGGAGGGGGAACACCGGGGAGCTGTTTTTT.

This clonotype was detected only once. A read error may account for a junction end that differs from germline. The DNA of the CDR3 is TGTGCCAGCAGAGCCGGGACTAGCAGCACAGATACGCAATATTTT. It encodes CASRAGTSSTDTQYF. The chain joins TRBV11-3 to TRBJ2-3; 9 bases align to TRBD2. CDR3 size: 15 residues. Germline V CDR1 and CDR2: SGHNT, YENEEA. Based on the CDR3 plus reference TRBV11-3 and TRBJ2-3, the full variable domain is EAGVVQSPRYKIIEKKQPVAFWCNPISGHNTLYWYLQNLGQGPELLIRYENEEAVDDSQLPKDRFSAERLKGVDSTLKIQPAELGDSAVYLCASRAGTSSTDTQYFGPGTRLTVL.

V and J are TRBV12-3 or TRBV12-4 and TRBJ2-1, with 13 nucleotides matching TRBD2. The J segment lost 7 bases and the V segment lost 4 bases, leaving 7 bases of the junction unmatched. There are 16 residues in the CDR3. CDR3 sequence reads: CASSSLGTSGKNEQFF. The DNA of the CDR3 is TGTGCCAGCAGTTCCCTTGGGACTAGCGGGAAAAATGAGCAGTTCTTC.

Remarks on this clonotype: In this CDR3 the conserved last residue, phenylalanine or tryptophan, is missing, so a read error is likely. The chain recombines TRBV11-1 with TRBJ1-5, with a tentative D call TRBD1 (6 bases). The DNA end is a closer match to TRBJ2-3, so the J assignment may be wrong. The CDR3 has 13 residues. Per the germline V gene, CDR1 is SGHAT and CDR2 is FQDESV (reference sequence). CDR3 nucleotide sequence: TGTGCTAGCAGCTTAGGGGGTGGTCAGCCCCAGTATTCT. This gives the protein CASSLGGGQPQYS.

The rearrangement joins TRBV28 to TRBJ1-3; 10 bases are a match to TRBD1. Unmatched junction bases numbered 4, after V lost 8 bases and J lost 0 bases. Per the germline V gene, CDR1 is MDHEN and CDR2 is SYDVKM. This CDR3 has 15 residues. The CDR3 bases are TGTGCCAGCTGTTGGACAGGGGGCTCTGGAAACACCATATATTTT. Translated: CASCWTGGSGNTIYF.

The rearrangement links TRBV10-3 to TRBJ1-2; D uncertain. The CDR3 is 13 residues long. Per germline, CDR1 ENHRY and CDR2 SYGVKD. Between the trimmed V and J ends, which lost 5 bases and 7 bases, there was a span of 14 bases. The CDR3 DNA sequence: TGTGCCATCAGTATGGAGTGTAATGCTGGCTACACCTTC. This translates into CAISMECNAGYTF.

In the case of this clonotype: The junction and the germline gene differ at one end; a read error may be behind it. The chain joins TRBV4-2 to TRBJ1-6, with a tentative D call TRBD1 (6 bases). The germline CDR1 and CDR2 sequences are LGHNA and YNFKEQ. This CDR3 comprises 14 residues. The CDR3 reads CAISQEGGNSPLHF. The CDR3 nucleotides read TGTGCCATCAGCCAAGAGGGGGGTAATTCGCCCCTCCACTTT.

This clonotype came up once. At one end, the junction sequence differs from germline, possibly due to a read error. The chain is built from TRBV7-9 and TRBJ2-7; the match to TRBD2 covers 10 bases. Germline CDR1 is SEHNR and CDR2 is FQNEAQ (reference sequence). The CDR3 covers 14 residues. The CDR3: CASSLAGGNYDQYF. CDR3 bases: TGTGCAAGCAGCTTAGCGGGGGGTAACTACGATCAGTACTTC.

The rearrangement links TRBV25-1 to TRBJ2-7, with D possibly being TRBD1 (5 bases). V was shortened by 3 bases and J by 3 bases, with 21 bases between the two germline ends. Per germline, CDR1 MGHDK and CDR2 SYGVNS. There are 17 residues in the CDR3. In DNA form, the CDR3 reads TGTGCCAGCAGTGACGTAGGACACGGCACCCTTCACTACGAGCAGTACTTC. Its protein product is CASSDVGHGTLHYEQYF.

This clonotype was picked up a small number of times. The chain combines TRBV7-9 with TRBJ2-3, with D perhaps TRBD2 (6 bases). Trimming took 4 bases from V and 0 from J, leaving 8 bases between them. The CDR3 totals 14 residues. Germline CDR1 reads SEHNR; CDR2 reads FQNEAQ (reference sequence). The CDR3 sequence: CASSSGTSTDTQYF. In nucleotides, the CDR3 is TGTGCCAGCAGCTCCGGGACTAGCACAGATACGCAGTATTTT.